This T cell receptor beta chain was profiled in a study of T cell repertoires in cytomegalovirus infection. Overall study: Use of recently identified HLA-C-restricted and well-studied HLA-B-restricted CMV epitopes was part of the study. Signatures in public TCR beta sequences pointed to both CMV infection and matching HLA type. Study conclusions and caveats: Clonotype analysis showed dominance of the ex vivo response by HLA-C-restricted CMV-specific TCR beta clonotypes.

This clonotype has only a few counts. Its antigen remains unidentified. A read error may account for a junction end that differs from germline. MiXCR, applied by TCRdb to the reads, yields one record per CDR3 protein. The table has about 830,000 distinct CDR3 sequences, 30% to 35% seen once; the top ten hold around 11%. This sequence originates from a human donor in good health (CMV status not recorded). Some clones in this sample may be carry-over from other donors' samples. This specimen consisted of cultured CD8+ T cells from PBMCs, obtained from culture after CMV antigen stimulation.

CDR3 DNA: TGTGCCAGCAGTGTATCACCGATTAACTATGGCTACACCTTC. Amino acid sequence: CASSVSPINYGYTF. V is TRBV27 and J is TRBJ1-2; no clear D. The germline V gene has CDR1 MNHEY and CDR2 SMNVEV (reference sequence). The CDR3 is 14 residues long.